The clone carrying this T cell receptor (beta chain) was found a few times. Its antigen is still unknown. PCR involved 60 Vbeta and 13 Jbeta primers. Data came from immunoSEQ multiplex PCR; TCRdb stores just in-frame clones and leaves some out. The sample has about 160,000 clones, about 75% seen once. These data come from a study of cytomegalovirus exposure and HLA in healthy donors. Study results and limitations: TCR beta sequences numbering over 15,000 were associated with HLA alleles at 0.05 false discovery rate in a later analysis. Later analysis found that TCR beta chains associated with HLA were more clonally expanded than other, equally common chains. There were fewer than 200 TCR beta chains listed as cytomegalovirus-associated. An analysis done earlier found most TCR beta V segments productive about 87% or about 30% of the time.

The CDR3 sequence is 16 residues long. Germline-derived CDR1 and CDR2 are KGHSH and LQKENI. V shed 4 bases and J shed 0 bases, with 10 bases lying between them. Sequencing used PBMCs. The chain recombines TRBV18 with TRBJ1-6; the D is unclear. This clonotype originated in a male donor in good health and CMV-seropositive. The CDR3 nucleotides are TGTGCCAGCTCACGGACTTTAAGCTCCTATAATTCACCCCTCCACTTT. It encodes CASSRTLSSYNSPLHF.